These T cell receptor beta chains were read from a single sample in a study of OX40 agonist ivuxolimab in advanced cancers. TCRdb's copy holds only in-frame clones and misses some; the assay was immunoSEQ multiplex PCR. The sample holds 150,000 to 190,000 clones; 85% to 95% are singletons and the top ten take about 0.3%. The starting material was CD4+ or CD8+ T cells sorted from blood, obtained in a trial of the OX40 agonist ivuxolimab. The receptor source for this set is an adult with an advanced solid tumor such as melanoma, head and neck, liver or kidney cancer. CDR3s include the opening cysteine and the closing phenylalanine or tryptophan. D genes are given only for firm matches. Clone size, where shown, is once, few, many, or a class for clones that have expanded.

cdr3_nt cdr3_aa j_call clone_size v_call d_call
TGTGCCAGCAGCTTAGATCGGGGTGGCACTGGAAACACCATATATTTT CASSLDRGGTGNTIYF TRBJ1-3 . TRBV11-2 .
TGTGCCAGCAGTACAGGGTTAGGGACAGATACGCAGTATTTT CASSTGLGTDTQYF TRBJ2-3 . TRBV7-2 .
TGTGCCAGCAGTTACACCTCAGGGTTTGGCTACACCTTC CASSYTSGFGYTF TRBJ1-2 . TRBV6-6 .
TGTGCCAGTAGTATAGGCCGGGGTTCCTACAATGAGCAGTTCTTC CASSIGRGSYNEQFF TRBJ2-1 . TRBV19 .
TGTGCCAGCTCAACGTACAGGGGCGGGGAGCAGTTCTTC CASSTYRGGEQFF TRBJ2-1 . TRBV18 TRBD1
TGTGCCAGCAGCCGACAGGGTTACGAGCAGTACTTC CASSRQGYEQYF TRBJ2-7 . TRBV28 TRBD1
TGTGCCAGTAGTGCGTATATTTCTAGCACAGATACGCAGTATTTT CASSAYISSTDTQYF TRBJ2-3 . TRBV19 .
TGTGCCAGCAGCTTAGTAAAAGAAAACTATGGCTACACCTTC CASSLVKENYGYTF TRBJ1-2 . TRBV7-2 .
TGTGCCAGCAGTGAATATGAGGGGAATGGCGAAAAACTGTTTTTT CASSEYEGNGEKLFF TRBJ1-4 . TRBV25-1 .
TGCGCCAGCAGCTTGGCTAGGGCCAACCTGGGGGCTGGGGCCAACGTCCTGACTTTC CASSLARANLGAGANVLTF TRBJ2-6 . TRBV5-1 .
TGTGCCTTACGGACCGGGGGAGCCAATAATTCACCCCTCCACTTT CALRTGGANNSPLHF TRBJ1-6 . TRBV5-4 .
TGTGCCAGCAGCCAGACGGGGCTTAACTATGGCTACACCTTC CASSQTGLNYGYTF TRBJ1-2 . TRBV9 .
TGTGCCAGCAGTCCCCCCCGTCCGCCCCAGCATTTT CASSPPRPPQHF TRBJ1-5 . TRBV28 .
TGTGCCAGCAGTGAGACGGGGAATCAGCCCCAGCATTTT CASSETGNQPQHF TRBJ1-5 . TRBV6-1 .
TGCAGTGCCGGGAGGGAGACCCAGTACTTC CSAGRETQYF TRBJ2-5 . TRBV20-1 TRBD2
TGTGCCAGCAGCTTAGCAGGGGGCTACGAGCAGTACTTC CASSLAGGYEQYF TRBJ2-7 . TRBV7-6 .
TGCAGCGTTGGGGGTAACAATGAGCAGTTCTTC CSVGGNNEQFF TRBJ2-1 . TRBV29-1 .
TGTGCCAGCAGCTTGGGGGGACTAGCGGACGCCAAAAACATTCAGTACTTC CASSLGGLADAKNIQYF TRBJ2-4 . TRBV11-2 TRBD2
TGTGCCACCTCCTCCCGGGAACTCAATCAGCCCCAGCATTTT CATSSRELNQPQHF TRBJ1-5 . TRBV19 .
TGTGCCAGCAGTTTATTCACAGGGGAGAACACCGGGGAGCTGTTTTTT CASSLFTGENTGELFF TRBJ2-2 once TRBV28 TRBD1
TGCGCCAGCAGCCAAGATTATTCGGAGCCCCAGCATTTT CASSQDYSEPQHF TRBJ1-5 . TRBV4-3 .
TGTGCCAGCAGCTTAGTATCCGGACTAGTCCCCGAGCAGTACTTC CASSLVSGLVPEQYF TRBJ2-7 . TRBV7-2 TRBD2
TGCGCCAGCAGCCCGAACCCCCCAGGGGTAGGTGAAAAACTGTTTTTT CASSPNPPGVGEKLFF TRBJ1-4 . TRBV5-1 .
TGTGCCAGCAGCTTGTCCATGAACACCGGGGAGCTGTTTTTT CASSLSMNTGELFF TRBJ2-2 . TRBV7-9 .
TGCGCCAGCAGCCCCGTCGGGGGGTCCACAGATACGCAGTATTTT CASSPVGGSTDTQYF TRBJ2-3 . TRBV4-3 TRBD2
TGTGCCAGCAGTGATGGCAGGGGGCAGCCCCAGCATTTT CASSDGRGQPQHF TRBJ1-5 . TRBV6-1 TRBD1